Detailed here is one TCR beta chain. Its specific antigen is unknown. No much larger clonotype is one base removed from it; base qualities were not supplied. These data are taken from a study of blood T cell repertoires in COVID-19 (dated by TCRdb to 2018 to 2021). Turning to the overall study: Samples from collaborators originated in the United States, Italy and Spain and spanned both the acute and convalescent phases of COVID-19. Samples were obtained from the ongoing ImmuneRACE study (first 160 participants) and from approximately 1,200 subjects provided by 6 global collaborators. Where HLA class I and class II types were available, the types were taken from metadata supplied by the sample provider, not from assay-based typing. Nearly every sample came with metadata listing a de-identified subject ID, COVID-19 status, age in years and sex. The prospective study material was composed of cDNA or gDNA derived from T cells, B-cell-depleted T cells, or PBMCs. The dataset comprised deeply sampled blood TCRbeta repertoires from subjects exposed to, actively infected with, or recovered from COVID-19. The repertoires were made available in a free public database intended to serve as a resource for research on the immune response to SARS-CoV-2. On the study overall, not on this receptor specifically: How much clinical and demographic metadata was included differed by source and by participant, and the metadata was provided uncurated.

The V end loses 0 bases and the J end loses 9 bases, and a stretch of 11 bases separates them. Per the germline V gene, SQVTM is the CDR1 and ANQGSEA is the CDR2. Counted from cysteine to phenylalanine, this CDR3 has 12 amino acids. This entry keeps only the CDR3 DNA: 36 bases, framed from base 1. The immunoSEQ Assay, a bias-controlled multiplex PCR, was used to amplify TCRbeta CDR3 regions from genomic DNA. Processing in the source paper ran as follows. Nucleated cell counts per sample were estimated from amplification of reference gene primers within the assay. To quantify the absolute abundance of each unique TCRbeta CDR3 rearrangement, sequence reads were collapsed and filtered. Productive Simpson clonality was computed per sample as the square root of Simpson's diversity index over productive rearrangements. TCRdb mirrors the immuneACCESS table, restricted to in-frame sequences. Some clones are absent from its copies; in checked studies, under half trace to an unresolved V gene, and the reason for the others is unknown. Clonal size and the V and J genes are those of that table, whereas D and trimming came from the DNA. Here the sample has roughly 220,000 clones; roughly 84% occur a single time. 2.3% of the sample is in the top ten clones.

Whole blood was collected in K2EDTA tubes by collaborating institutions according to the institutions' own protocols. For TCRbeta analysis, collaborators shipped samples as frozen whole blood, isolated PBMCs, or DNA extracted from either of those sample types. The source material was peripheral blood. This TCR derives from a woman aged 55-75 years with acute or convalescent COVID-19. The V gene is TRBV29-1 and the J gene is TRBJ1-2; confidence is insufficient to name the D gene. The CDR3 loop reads CSVEERGRSYTF. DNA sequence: TGCAGCGTTGAAGAACGAGGGCGAAGCTACACCTTC. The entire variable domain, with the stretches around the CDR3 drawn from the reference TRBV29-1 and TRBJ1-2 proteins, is SAVISQKPSRDICQRGTSLTIQCQVDSQVTMMFWYRQQPGQSLTLIATANQGSEATYESGFVIDKFPISRPNLTFSTLTVSNMSPEDSSIYLCSVEERGRSYTFGSGTRLTVV.